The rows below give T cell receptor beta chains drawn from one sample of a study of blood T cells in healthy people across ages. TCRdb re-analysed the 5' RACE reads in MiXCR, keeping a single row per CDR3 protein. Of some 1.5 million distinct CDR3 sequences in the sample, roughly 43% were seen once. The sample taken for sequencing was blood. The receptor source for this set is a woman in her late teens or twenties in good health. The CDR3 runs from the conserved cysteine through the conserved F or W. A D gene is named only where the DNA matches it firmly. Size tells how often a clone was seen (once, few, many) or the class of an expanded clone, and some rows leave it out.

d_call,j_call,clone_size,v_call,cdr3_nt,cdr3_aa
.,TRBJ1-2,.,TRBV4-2,TGTGCCAGCAACGCAGGGCGGGTAAACTATGGCTACACCTTC,CASNAGRVNYGYTF
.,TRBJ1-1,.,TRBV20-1,TGCAGTGCCAGGTCCGTCGCCACTGAAGCTTTCTTT,CSARSVATEAFF
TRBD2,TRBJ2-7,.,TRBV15,TGTGCCACCAGCACAACTAGCGGTTCCTACAATGAGCAGTACTTC,CATSTTSGSYNEQYF
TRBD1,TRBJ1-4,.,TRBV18,TGTGCCAGCTCACCACCTGGGACAGTTGGATCGAAACTCATGTTTTTT,CASSPPGTVGSKLMFF
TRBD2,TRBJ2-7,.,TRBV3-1,TGTGCCAGCAGCGACTACACCGGGACTAGCGGGAGAGGCGAGCAGTACTTC,CASSDYTGTSGRGEQYF
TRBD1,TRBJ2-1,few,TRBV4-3,TGCGCCAGCAGCCAAGGACAGGGGGCAAATGAGCAGTTCTTC,CASSQGQGANEQFF
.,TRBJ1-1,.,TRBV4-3,TGCGCCAGCAGCCTATTGGTGGATGGCACTGAAGCTTTCTTT,CASSLLVDGTEAFF
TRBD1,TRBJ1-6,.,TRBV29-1,TGCAGCGGGGAACAGGGGATACGGTCACCCCTCCACTTT,CSGEQGIRSPLHF
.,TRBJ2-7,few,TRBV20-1,TGCAGTGCACGCCCCCTCGGCACCGCCTACGAGCAGTACTTC,CSARPLGTAYEQYF
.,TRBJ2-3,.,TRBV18,TGTGCCAGCTCACCGCCGAGTCCCGCAGATACGCAGTATTTT,CASSPPSPADTQYF
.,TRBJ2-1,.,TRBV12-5,TGTGCTAGTGGTTTGTCCGGGGCCAATGAGCAGTTCTTC,CASGLSGANEQFF
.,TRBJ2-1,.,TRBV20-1,TGCAGTGCTTCCCGACTAGTTGGGTTGGTTAACTCCTACAATGAGCAGTTCTTC,CSASRLVGLVNSYNEQFF
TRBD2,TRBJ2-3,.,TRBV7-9,TGTGCCAGCAGCTCACCCGGGACTAGTCGAAGCACAGATACGCAGTATTTT,CASSSPGTSRSTDTQYF
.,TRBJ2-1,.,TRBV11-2,TGTGCCAGCAGCTTAGAAAGGACACTGGTCTACAATGAGCAGTTCTTC,CASSLERTLVYNEQFF
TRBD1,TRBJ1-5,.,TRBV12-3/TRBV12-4,TGTGCCAGCAGCCCCTCTGGACAGGGAAATCAGCCCCAGCATTTT,CASSPSGQGNQPQHF
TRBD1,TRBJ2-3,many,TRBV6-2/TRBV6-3,TGTGCCAGCACCTCGACAGGGCTAGATACGCAGTATTTT,CASTSTGLDTQYF
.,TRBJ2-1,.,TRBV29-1,TGCAGCGTTGTGGGCCCGGCCTACAATGAGCAGTTCTTC,CSVVGPAYNEQFF
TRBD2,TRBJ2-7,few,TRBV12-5,TGTGCTAGTGGTTTTTTGGCGGGGGACTACAATGAGCAGTACTTC,CASGFLAGDYNEQYF